The 25 T cell receptor beta chains below come from one sample, sequenced in a study of blood T cell repertoires in COVID-19. Clones were read by immunoSEQ multiplex PCR, and TCRdb kept only the in-frame ones, dropping some. This sample carries 40,000 to 55,000 clones, about 88% of them seen once, and the ten largest clones take around 15%. Sequenced: peripheral blood. These TCRs come from a human donor in a cohort sampled during active COVID-19.

This chain connects TRBV25-1 to TRBJ2-3, with D tentatively TRBD1 (6 bases). This CDR3 spans 15 amino acids. The V end lost 3 bases, the J end lost 6 bases, and 16 bases lay between the germline ends. The germline V gene has CDR1 MGHDK and CDR2 SYGVNS. The DNA for the CDR3 is TGTGCCAGCAGTGATCGGGCACAGGGTGCCGATACGCAGTATTTT. This sequence encodes CASSDRAQGADTQYF.

This clone was seen once. The chain couples TRBV5-4 to TRBJ2-3; TRBD2 matches 9 bases. CDR1 and CDR2 (germline): SGHNT, YYREEE (reference sequence). J was trimmed by 6 bases and V by 0 bases; bases with no gene match: 2. The CDR3 totals 14 residues. The CDR3 spells CASSLGGGGDTQYF. The CDR3 nucleotides read TGTGCCAGCAGCTTGGGCGGGGGGGGTGATACGCAGTATTTT.

The chain links TRBV6-1 to TRBJ2-7, with D perhaps matching TRBD1 (6 bases). The germline CDR1 and CDR2 sequences are MNHNS and SASEGT. The CDR3 runs 14 residues. V lost 1 base and J lost 7, with 14 bases in between. The CDR3 region is CASSEGQGLDEQYF. The CDR3 DNA reads TGTGCCAGCAGTGAAGGGCAGGGGTTGGATGAGCAGTACTTC.

This clone was counted a single time. The rearrangement joins TRBV9 to TRBJ2-1; the match to TRBD2 covers 7 bases. Per germline, CDR1 SGDLS and CDR2 YYNGEE. The ends lost 0 bases at V and 2 bases at J; junction bases unmatched: 8. The CDR3 has 17 amino acids. The CDR3 spells CASSVDSGAGPYNEQFF. In DNA form, the CDR3 reads TGTGCCAGCAGCGTAGACAGCGGGGCCGGCCCCTACAATGAGCAGTTCTTC.

V is TRBV6-4 and J is TRBJ1-5; D uncertain. CDR1 MRHNA and CDR2 SNTAGT come from the germline V gene. V was pared by 4 bases and J by 6 bases, with 13 bases between. The CDR3 runs to 14 residues. The CDR3 bases are TGTGCCAGCAGTGCGGAACACTCGGGTCAGCCCCAGCATTTT. Its protein is CASSAEHSGQPQHF.

Here the CDR3 DNA reads TGTGCCTGGAGTATTCAGGGGGCCTGGGAAAAACTGTTTTTT. The encoded protein is CAWSIQGAWEKLFF. The rearrangement joins TRBV30 to TRBJ1-4, with 8 bases identical to TRBD1. Trimming cost V 2 bases and J 8 bases; bases outside gene matches: 7. Germline loops: CDR1 GTSNPN, CDR2 SVGIG (reference sequence). CDR3 size: 14 residues.

This clone has just one count. CDR3 amino acids: CASRPPGVGEKLFF. The CDR3 DNA reads as TGTGCCAGCAGGCCTCCAGGGGTCGGTGAAAAACTGTTTTTT. The J gene is TRBJ1-4, the V gene TRBV5-5; D is perhaps TRBD1 (6 bases). Trimming took 5 bases from V and 7 from J, leaving 15 bases between them. Germline V gives CDR1 SGHKS, CDR2 YYEKEE (reference sequence). This CDR3 is 14 amino acids long.

The J gene is TRBJ1-2, the V gene TRBV7-6; 7 nucleotides match TRBD1. Germline values: CDR1 SGHVS, CDR2 FNYEAQ. This CDR3 contains 13 residues. V shed 5 bases, J shed 6 bases, and the junction held 6 bases outside the gene matches. The CDR3 is CASSPNGQDGYTF. The CDR3, as DNA: TGTGCCAGCAGCCCAAACGGACAGGATGGCTACACCTTC.

This clone was seen only once. This rearrangement joins TRBV19 to TRBJ1-3; TRBD1 aligns across 7 bases. The CDR3 runs to 15 residues. Trimming cost V 3 bases and J 2 bases; bases outside gene matches: 4. CDR1 and CDR2 (germline): LNHDA, SQIVND (reference sequence). CDR3 sequence: CASSINRGTGNTIYF. The CDR3, as DNA: TGTGCCAGTAGTATTAACAGGGGAACTGGAAACACCATATATTTT.

The J gene is TRBJ1-6, the V gene TRBV4-3; maybe TRBD1 (6 bases). V lost 0 bases and J lost 7, with 16 bases in between. Germline V gives CDR1 LGHNA, CDR2 YSLEER. This CDR3 has 17 amino acids. The CDR3 sequence is CASSQEPPGTGNSPLHF. CDR3 nucleotide sequence: TGCGCCAGCAGCCAAGAACCTCCGGGCACAGGGAATTCACCCCTCCACTTT.

The V call is TRBV27, the J call TRBJ1-2; D gene uncertain. The CDR3 sequence is 11 residues long. Germline V gene data show CDR1 as MNHEY and CDR2 as SMNVEV (reference sequence). V lost 8 bases to trimming and J lost 8 bases, with 12 bases between them. The CDR3 reads CASGRRNGYTF. CDR3 DNA sequence: TGTGCCAGCGGCCGGAGGAACGGCTACACCTTC.

This rearrangement joins TRBV7-9 to TRBJ1-5; D not resolved. Trimming stripped 5 bases from V and 5 bases from J, with 7 bases between. Germline V gene data show CDR1 as SEHNR and CDR2 as FQNEAQ (reference sequence). The CDR3 has 12 amino acids. The CDR3 DNA sequence: TGTGCCAGCAGCCAACAAGATCAGCCCCAGCATTTT. Its translation: CASSQQDQPQHF.

This clone has more than one count but fewer than ten. The chain couples TRBV7-3 to TRBJ2-1, with 16 positions matching TRBD2. V was clipped by 4 bases and J by 8 bases; unmatched bases: 11. In germline, CDR1 is SGHTA, CDR2 FQGTGA. CDR3 length: 18 amino acids. CDR3 sequence reads: CASSWTPGLAGGLDEQFF. CDR3 coding DNA: TGTGCCAGCAGCTGGACCCCGGGACTAGCGGGGGGGCTCGATGAGCAGTTCTTC.

The chain has TRBV6-2 or TRBV6-3 and TRBJ2-4; 7 bases align to TRBD1. The germline CDR1 and CDR2 sequences are MNHEY and SVGEGT. The CDR3 covers 16 residues. V shed 6 bases and J 0 bases; nucleotides not matched to a gene: 8. CDR3 coding DNA: TGTGCCAGCAGCTCCGGGACAGAACTAGCCAAAAACATTCAGTACTTC. Translated, it gives CASSSGTELAKNIQYF.

The V gene is TRBV5-1, the J gene TRBJ1-1; TRBD1 aligns across 7 bases. The trim removed 4 bases at V and 3 bases at J, leaving 18 bases unmatched. CDR3 size: 18 residues. Germline V lookup: CDR1 SGHRS, CDR2 YFSETQ. The CDR3, as DNA: TGCGCCAGCAGCCCAACGTGGTCCCAGGGGGTACTGGACACTGAAGCTTTCTTT. The encoded protein is CASSPTWSQGVLDTEAFF.

V is TRBV6-2 or TRBV6-3 and J is TRBJ2-7; D may be TRBD2 (6 bases). The CDR3 extends over 13 amino acids. Per germline, CDR1 MNHEY and CDR2 SVGEGT. With 2 bases removed from V and 2 bases from J, the gap between germline ends came to 7 bases. Written as DNA, the CDR3 is TGTGCCAGCAGTTACCCGGGGGCCTACGAGCAGTACTTC. Translation: CASSYPGAYEQYF.

The chain employs TRBV10-3 and TRBJ2-1, with 14 positions matching TRBD2. The V and J ends lost 4 bases and 7 bases, in that order; junction bases with no gene match: 3. CDR3 size: 15 residues. Germline loops: CDR1 ENHRY, CDR2 SYGVKD. The CDR3 bases are TGTGCCATCAGTGGGACTAGCGGGGGGTTGAATGAGCAGTTCTTC. This codes for CAISGTSGGLNEQFF.

The V gene is TRBV5-4, the J gene TRBJ1-3, with 9 positions matching TRBD1. The trim removed 1 base at V and 2 bases at J, leaving 4 bases unmatched. Germline V gene lookup returns CDR1 SGHNT and CDR2 YYREEE (reference sequence). The CDR3 is 16 residues long. The CDR3 sequence is CASSLSGQGPGNTIYF. The CDR3 DNA follows: TGTGCCAGCAGCTTGTCGGGACAGGGACCTGGAAACACCATATATTTT.

The gene calls are TRBV18 and TRBJ1-1; D unresolved. V was pared by 5 bases and J by 6 bases, with 13 bases between. Germline loops: CDR1 KGHSH, CDR2 LQKENI. The CDR3 spans 13 residues. DNA for the CDR3: TGTGCCAGCTCAGGAGAGGTTTTGGCTGAAGCTTTCTTT. As protein: CASSGEVLAEAFF.

This rearrangement joins TRBV5-1 to TRBJ2-7, with TRBD1 matching over 8 bases. This CDR3 has 16 amino acids. Germline assignment: CDR1 SGHRS and CDR2 YFSETQ. With 3 bases clipped from V and 2 bases from J, the junction kept 10 bases outside the gene matches. The chain's CDR3 is CASSSRPGQVAYEQYF. DNA of the CDR3: TGCGCCAGCAGCTCGCGTCCGGGACAGGTCGCCTACGAGCAGTACTTC.

This clone was observed a single time. This chain uses TRBV18 with TRBJ1-2; D not certain. The CDR3 consists of 12 residues. V gave up 0 bases and J gave up 6 bases, with 5 bases separating them. CDR1 and CDR2 (germline): KGHSH, LQKENI. The CDR3 DNA is TGTGCCAGCTCACCACCTTCGGATGGCTACACCTTC. The encoded protein is CASSPPSDGYTF. Complete variable domain (other parts from reference TRBV18 and TRBJ1-2): NAGVMQNPRHLVRRRGQEARLRCSPMKGHSHVYWYRQLPEEGLKFMVYLQKENIIDESGMPKERFSAEFPKEGPSILRIQQVVRGDSAAYFCASSPPSDGYTFGSGTRLTVV.

The rearrangement joins TRBV7-6 to TRBJ2-3; no firm D call. V lost 1 base, J lost 3 bases, and 14 bases lay in between. The germline gives CDR1 SGHVS, CDR2 FNYEAQ. The CDR3 covers 16 residues. The CDR3 is CASSLENPPGTDTQYF. For the CDR3, the DNA is TGTGCCAGCAGCTTAGAGAACCCGCCGGGTACAGATACGCAGTATTTT.

The rearrangement links TRBV5-5 to TRBJ1-2; TRBD1 matches 7 bases. Germline V CDR1 and CDR2: SGHKS, YYEKEE (reference sequence). The CDR3 contains 15 residues. The J segment lost 2 bases and the V segment lost 4 bases, leaving 8 bases of the junction unmatched. CDR3 nucleotide sequence: TGTGCCAGCAGCCAAGAGCCGGGACAGAACTATGGCTACACCTTC. Translating it yields CASSQEPGQNYGYTF.

This chain connects TRBV3-1 (or the pseudogene TRBV3-2) to TRBJ2-2, with a weak D call TRBD1 (6 bases). Trimming took off 0 bases at V and 1 base at J, with 9 bases between the two ends. Germline V gene lookup returns CDR1 LGHDT and CDR2 YNNKEL (reference sequence). The length of the CDR3 is 16 residues. CDR3 amino acids: CASSQDPRGNTGELFF. In DNA, the CDR3 is TGTGCCAGCAGCCAAGATCCCAGGGGGAACACCGGGGAGCTGTTTTTT.

The chain couples TRBV3-1 (or the pseudogene TRBV3-2) to TRBJ2-2; 10 bases match TRBD1. Trimming removed 3 bases from V and 4 bases from J; junction bases left unmatched: 8. The CDR3 spans 17 residues. Looked up from germline, CDR1 is LGHDT and CDR2 is YNNKEL (reference sequence). The chain's CDR3 is CASSHGQGVEGTGELFF. The CDR3 nucleotides are TGTGCCAGCAGCCACGGACAGGGGGTCGAGGGCACCGGGGAGCTGTTTTTT.